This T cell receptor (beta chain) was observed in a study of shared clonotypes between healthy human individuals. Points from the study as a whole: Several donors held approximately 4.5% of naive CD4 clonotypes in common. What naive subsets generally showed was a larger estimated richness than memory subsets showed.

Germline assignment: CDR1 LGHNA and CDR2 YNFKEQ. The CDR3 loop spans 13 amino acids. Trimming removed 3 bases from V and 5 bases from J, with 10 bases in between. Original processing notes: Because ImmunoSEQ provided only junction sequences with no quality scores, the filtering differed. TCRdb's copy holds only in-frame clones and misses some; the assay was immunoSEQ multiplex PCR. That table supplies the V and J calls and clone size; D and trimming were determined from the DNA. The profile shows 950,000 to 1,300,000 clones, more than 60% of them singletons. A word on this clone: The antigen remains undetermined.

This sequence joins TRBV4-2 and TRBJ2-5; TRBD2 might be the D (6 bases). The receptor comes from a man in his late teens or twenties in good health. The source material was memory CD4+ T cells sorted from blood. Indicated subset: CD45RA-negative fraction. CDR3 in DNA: TGTGCCAGCAGCCAGGGACTCGATGAGACCCAGTACTTC. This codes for CASSQGLDETQYF.